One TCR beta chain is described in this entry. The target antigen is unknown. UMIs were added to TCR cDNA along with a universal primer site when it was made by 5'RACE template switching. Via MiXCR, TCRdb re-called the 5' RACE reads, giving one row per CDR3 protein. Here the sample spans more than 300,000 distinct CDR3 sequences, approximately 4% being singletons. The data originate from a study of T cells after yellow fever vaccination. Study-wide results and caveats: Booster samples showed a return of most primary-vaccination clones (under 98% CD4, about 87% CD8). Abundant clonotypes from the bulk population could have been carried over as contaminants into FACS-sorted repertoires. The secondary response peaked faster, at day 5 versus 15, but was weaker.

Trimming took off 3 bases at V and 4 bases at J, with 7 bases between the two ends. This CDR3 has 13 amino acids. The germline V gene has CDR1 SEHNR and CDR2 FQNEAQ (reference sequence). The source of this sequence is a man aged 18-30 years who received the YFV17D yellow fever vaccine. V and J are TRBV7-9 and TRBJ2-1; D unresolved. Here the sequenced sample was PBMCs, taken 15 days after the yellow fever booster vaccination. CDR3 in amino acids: CASSFPIYNEQFF. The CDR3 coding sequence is TGTGCCAGCAGCTTTCCAATTTACAATGAGCAGTTCTTC.